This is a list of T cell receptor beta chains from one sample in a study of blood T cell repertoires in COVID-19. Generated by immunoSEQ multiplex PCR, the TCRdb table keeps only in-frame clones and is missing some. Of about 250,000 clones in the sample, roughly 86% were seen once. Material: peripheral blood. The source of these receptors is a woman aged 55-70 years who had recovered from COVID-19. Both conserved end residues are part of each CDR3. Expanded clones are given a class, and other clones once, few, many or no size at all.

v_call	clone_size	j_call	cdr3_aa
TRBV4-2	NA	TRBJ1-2	CASSHLGSGTGYGYTF
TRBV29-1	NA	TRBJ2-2	CSVAQGPTNTGELFF
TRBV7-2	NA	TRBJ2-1	CASSQGGGSYNEQFF
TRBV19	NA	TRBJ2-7	CASSRTGGSNNEQYF
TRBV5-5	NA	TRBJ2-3	CASSLKAGGNTDTQYF
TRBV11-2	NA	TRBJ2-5	CASSSNRVVGETQYF
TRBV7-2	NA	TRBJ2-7	CASRIRGGEYEQYF
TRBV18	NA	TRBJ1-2	CASSRRGVSRDYGYTF
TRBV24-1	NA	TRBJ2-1	CATSDRTGGLSYNEQFF
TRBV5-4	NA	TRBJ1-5	CASSVPGDNQPQHF
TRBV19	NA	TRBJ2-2	CASSIAPGQGNTGELFF
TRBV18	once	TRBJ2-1	CASSPGATSGDTEQFF
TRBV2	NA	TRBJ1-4	CASRATATNEKLFF